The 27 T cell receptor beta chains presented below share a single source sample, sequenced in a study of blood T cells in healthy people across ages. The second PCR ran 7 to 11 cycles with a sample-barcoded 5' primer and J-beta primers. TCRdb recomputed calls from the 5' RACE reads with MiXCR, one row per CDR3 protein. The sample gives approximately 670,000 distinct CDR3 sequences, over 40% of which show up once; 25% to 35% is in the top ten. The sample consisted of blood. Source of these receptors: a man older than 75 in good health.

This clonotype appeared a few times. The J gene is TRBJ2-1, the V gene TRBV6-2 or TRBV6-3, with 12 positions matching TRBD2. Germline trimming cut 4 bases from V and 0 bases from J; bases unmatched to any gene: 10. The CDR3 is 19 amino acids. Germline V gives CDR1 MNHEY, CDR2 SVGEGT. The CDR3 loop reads CASSFRGLAGQSSYNEQFF. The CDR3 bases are TGTGCCAGCAGTTTTCGAGGACTAGCGGGACAAAGCTCCTACAATGAGCAGTTCTTC.

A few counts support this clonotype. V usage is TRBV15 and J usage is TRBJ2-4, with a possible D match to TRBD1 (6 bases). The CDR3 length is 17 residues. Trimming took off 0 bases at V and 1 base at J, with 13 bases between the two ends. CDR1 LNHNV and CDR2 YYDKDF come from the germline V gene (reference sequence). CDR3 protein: CATSRDRAGAAKNIQYF. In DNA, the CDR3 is TGTGCCACCAGCAGAGATAGGGCAGGGGCGGCCAAAAACATTCAGTACTTC.

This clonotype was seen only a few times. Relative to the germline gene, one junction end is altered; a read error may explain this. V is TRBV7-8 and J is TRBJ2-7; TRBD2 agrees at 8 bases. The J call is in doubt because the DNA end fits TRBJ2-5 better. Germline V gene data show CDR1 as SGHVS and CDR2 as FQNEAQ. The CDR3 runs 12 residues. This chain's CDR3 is CASRLAGSTQYF. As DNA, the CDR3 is TGTGCCAGCAGATTAGCGGGGTCGACCCAGTACTTC.

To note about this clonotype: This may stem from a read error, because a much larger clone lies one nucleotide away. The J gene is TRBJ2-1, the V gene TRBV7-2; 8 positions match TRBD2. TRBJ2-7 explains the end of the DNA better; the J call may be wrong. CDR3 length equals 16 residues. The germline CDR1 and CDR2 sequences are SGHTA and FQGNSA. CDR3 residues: CASPYEGTRTHNEQYF. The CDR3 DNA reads TGTGCCAGCCCCTACGAGGGGACTAGGACACACAATGAGCAGTACTTC.

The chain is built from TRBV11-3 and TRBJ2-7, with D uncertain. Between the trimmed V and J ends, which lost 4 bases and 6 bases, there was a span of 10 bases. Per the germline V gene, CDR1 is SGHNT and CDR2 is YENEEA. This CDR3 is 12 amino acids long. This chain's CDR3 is CASSSWGSEQYF. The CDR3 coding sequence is TGTGCCAGCAGCTCATGGGGTAGCGAGCAGTACTTC.

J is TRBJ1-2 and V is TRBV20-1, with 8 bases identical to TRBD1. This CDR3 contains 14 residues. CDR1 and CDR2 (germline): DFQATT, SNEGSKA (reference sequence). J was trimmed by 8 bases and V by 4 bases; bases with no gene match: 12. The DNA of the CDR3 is TGCAGTGCTACCAACGGCAGGGGGCCCATAGGCTACACCTTC. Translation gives CSATNGRGPIGYTF.

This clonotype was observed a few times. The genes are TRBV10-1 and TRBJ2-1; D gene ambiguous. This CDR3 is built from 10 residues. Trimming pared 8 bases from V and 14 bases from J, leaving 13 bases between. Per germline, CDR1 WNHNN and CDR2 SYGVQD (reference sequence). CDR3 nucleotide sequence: TGCGCCAGCCTCAAGAAGAGAAAGTTCTTC. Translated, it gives CASLKKRKFF.

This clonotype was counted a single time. The CDR3 sequence: CASRSSGGLNTGELFF. DNA of the CDR3: TGTGCCAGCAGGTCTAGCGGGGGGCTAAACACCGGGGAGCTGTTTTTT. The V and J genes are TRBV2 and TRBJ2-2; 11 nucleotides match TRBD2. V shed 6 bases and J 2 bases; nucleotides not matched to a gene: 5. The CDR3 contains 16 residues. CDR1 is SNHLY and CDR2 is FYNNEI in the germline V gene. Variable domain in full (rest from reference TRBV2 and TRBJ2-2): EPEVTQTPSHQVTQMGQEVILRCVPISNHLYFYWYRQILGQKVEFLVSFYNNEISEKSEIFDDQFSVERPDGSNFTLKIRSTKLEDSAMYFCASRSSGGLNTGELFFGEGSRLTVL.

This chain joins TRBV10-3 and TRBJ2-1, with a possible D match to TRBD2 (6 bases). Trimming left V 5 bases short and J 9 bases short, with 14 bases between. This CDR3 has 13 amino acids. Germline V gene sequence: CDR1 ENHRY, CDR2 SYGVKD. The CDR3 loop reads CAISPTSPGEQFF. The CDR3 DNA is TGTGCCATCAGTCCTACTAGCCCGGGTGAGCAGTTCTTC.

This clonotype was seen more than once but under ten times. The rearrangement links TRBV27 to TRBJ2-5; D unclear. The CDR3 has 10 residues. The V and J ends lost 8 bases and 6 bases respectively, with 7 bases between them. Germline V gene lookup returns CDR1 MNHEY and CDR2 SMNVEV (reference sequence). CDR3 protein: CASLRKTQYF. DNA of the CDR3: TGTGCCAGCCTCAGGAAGACCCAGTACTTC.

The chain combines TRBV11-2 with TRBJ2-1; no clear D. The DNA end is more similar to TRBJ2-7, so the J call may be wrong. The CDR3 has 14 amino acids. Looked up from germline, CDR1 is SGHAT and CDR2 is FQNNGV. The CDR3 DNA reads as TGTGCCAGCAGCTTAGTGGACCCCTACAATGAGCAGTACTTC. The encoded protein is CASSLVDPYNEQYF.

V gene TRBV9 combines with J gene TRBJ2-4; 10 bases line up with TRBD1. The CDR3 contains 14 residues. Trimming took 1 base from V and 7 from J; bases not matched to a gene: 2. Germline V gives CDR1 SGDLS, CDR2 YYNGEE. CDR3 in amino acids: CASSVSGQGNIQYF. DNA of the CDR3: TGTGCCAGCAGCGTATCGGGACAGGGGAACATTCAGTACTTC.

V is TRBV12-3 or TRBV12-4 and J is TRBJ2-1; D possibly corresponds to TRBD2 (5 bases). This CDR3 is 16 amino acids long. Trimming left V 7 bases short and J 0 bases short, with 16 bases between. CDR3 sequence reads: CASTIGLPSSYNEQFF. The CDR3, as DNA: TGTGCCAGCACCATTGGACTCCCGAGCTCCTACAATGAGCAGTTCTTC.

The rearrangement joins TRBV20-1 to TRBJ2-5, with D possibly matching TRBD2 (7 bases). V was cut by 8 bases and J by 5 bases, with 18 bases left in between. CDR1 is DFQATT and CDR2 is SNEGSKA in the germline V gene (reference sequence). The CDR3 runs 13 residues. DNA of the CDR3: TGCAGTCTAGGGGGGGGGGCGGTGGAGACCCAGTACTTC. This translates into CSLGGGAVETQYF.

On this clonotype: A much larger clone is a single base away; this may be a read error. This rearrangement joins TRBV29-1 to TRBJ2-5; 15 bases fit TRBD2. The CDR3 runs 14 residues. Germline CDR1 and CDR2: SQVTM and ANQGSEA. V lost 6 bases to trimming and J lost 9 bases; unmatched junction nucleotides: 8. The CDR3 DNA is TGCAGCGTCGGGACTAGCGGGGGGAGCGAGGCCCAGTACTTC. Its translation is CSVGTSGGSEAQYF.

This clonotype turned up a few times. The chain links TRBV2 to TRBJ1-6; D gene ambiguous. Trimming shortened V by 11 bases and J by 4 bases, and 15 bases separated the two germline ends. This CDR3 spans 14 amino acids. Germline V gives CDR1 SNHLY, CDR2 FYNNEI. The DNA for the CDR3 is TGTGCCGGAACCTTACAGAATTATAATTCACCCCTCCACTTT. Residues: CAGTLQNYNSPLHF.

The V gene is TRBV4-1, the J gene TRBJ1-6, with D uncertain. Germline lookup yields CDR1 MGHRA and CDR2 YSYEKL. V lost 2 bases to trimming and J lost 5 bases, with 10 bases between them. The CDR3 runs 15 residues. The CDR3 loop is CASSQLVLDNSPLHF. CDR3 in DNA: TGCGCCAGCAGCCAATTAGTCCTGGATAATTCACCCCTCCACTTT.

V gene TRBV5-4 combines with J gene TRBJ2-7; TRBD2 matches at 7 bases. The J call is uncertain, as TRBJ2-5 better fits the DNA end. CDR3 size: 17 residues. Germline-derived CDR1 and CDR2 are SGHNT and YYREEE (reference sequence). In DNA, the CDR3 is TGTGCCAGCAGTTCCATTGGCAGGGACGGGGGAGGGGAGACCCAGTACTTC. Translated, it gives CASSSIGRDGGGETQYF.

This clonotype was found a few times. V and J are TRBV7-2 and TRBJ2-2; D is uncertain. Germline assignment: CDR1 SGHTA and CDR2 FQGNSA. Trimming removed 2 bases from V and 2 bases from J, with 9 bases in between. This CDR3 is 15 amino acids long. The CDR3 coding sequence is TGTGCCAGCAGCTTACTAGGCAGAAACACCGGGGAGCTGTTTTTT. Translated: CASSLLGRNTGELFF.

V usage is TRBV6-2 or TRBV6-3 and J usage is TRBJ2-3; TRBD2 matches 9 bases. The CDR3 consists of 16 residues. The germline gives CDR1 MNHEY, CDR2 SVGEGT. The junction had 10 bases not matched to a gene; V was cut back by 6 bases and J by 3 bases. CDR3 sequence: CASRPASGDMTDTQYF. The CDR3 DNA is TGTGCCAGCAGGCCGGCTAGCGGGGATATGACAGATACGCAGTATTTT.

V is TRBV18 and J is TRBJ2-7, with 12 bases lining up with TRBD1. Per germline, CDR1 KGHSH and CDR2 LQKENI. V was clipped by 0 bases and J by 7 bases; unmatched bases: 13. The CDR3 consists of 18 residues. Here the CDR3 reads CASSPPRAPGQGAGEQYF. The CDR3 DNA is TGTGCCAGCTCACCACCTCGAGCACCGGGACAGGGGGCGGGAGAGCAGTACTTC.

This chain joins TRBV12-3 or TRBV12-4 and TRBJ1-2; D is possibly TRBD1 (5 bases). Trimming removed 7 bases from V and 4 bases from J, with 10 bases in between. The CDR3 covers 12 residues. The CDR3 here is CASIPTGYGYTF. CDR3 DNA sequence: TGTGCCAGCATCCCCACAGGCTATGGCTACACCTTC.

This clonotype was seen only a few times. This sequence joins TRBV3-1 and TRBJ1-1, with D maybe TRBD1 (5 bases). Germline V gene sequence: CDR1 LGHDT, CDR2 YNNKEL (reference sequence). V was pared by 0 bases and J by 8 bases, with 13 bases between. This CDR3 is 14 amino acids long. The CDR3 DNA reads TGTGCCAGCAGCCAAGATTTAAGAGGGACCGAAGCTTTCTTT. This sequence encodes CASSQDLRGTEAFF.

DNA of the CDR3: TGTGCCAGCGGCACGGGCCCCCGAGGCTACACCTTC. It translates to CASGTGPRGYTF. V is TRBV28 and J is TRBJ1-2; no clear D gene. Germline values: CDR1 MDHEN, CDR2 SYDVKM. The CDR3 is 12 residues long. Trimming took off 8 bases at V and 8 bases at J, with 15 bases between the two ends.

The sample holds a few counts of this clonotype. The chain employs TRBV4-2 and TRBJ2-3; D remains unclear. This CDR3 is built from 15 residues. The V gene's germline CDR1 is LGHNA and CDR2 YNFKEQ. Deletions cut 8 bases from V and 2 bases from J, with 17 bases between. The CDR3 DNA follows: TGTGCCAGCGGCATCGGCGCCTCATCCACAGATACGCAGTATTTT. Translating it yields CASGIGASSTDTQYF.

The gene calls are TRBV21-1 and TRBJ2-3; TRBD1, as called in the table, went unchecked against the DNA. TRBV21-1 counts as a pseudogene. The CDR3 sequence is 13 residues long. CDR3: CASSKQMGRTQYF. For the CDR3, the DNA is TGTGCCAGCAGCAAACAAATGGGACGTACGCAGTATTTT.

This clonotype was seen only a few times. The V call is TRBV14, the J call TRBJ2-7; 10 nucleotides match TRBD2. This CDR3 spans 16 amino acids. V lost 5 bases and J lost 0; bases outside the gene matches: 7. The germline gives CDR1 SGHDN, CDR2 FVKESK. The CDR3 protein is CASSESGRGSSYEQYF. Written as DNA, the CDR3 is TGTGCCAGCAGCGAAAGCGGGAGGGGTTCCTCCTACGAGCAGTACTTC.